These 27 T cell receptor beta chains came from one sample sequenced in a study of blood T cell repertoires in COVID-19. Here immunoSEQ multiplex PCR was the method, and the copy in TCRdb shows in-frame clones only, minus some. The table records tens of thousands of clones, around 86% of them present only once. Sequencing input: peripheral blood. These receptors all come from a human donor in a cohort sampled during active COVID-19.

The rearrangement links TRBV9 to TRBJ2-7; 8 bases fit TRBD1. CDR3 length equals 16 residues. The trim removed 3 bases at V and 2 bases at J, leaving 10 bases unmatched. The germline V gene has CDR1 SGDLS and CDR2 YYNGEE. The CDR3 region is CASSAESGTGAYEQYF. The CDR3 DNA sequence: TGTGCCAGCAGCGCGGAGTCCGGGACAGGAGCCTACGAGCAGTACTTC.

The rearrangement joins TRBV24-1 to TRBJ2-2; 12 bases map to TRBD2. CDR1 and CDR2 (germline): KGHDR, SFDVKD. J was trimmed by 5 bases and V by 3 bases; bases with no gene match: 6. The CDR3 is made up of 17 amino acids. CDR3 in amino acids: CATSDPLAGGRTGELFF. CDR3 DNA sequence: TGTGCCACCAGTGATCCTCTAGCGGGAGGGCGGACCGGGGAGCTGTTTTTT.

The CDR3 DNA follows: TGTGCCAGCAGTTATGGACAGGGGCGGAGAGCTAATGAAAAACTGTTTTTT. It encodes CASSYGQGRRANEKLFF. This chain uses TRBV5-4 with TRBJ1-4; TRBD1 aligns across 9 bases. Trimming removed 5 bases from V and 3 bases from J; junction bases left unmatched: 11. This CDR3 comprises 17 residues. Germline lookup yields CDR1 SGHNT and CDR2 YYREEE (reference sequence).

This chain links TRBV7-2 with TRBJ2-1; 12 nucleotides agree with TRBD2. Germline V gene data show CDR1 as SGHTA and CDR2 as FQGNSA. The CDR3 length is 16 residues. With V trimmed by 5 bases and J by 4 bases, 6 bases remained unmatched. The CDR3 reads CASSPRLAGVYNEQFF. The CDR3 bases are TGTGCCAGCAGCCCTCGACTAGCGGGGGTATACAATGAGCAGTTCTTC.

The CDR3 sequence: CASNRTPNTEAFF. In DNA, the CDR3 is TGTGCCAGCAATCGGACACCGAACACTGAAGCTTTCTTT. The chain couples TRBV6-5 to TRBJ1-1; TRBD1 is a possible D gene (5 bases). CDR1 MNHEY and CDR2 SVGAGI come from the germline V gene. Trimming pared 7 bases from V and 1 base from J, leaving 10 bases between. CDR3 length: 13 amino acids.

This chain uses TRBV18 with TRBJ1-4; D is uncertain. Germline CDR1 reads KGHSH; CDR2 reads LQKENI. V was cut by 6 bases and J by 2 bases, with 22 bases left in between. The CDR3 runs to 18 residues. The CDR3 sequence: CASSLIDPGGVTNEKLFF. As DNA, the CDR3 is TGTGCCAGCTCCCTGATTGACCCCGGAGGAGTCACTAATGAAAAACTGTTTTTT.

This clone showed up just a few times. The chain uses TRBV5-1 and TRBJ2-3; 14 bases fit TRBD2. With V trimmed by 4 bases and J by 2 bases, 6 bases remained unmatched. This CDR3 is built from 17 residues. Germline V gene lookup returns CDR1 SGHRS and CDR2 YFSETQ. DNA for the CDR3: TGCGCCAGCAGCCCCGGGACTAGCGGGGGACTCACAGATACGCAGTATTTT. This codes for CASSPGTSGGLTDTQYF.

As DNA, the CDR3 is TGTGCCAGCAGCCCCCTAGCGGGGGGATACACCGGGGAGCTGTTTTTT. Translated, it gives CASSPLAGGYTGELFF. The chain combines TRBV7-2 with TRBJ2-2; 11 bases are a match to TRBD2. V trimming: 5 bases; J trimming: 3 bases; junction bases outside the gene matches: 5. From germline, CDR1 is SGHTA and CDR2 FQGNSA. This CDR3 contains 16 residues. Variable domain in full (rest from reference TRBV7-2 and TRBJ2-2): GAGVSQSPSNKVTEKGKDVELRCDPISGHTALYWYRQSLGQGLEFLIYFQGNSAPDKSGLPSDRFSAERTGGSVSTLTIQRTQQEDSAVYLCASSPLAGGYTGELFFGEGSRLTVL.

CDR3 sequence reads: CASSQVPDRGNSPLHF. CDR3 sequence (DNA): TGCGCCAGCAGCCAAGTTCCGGACAGGGGGAATTCACCCCTCCACTTT. V usage is TRBV4-1 and J usage is TRBJ1-6, with TRBD1 identical over 10 bases. The CDR3 consists of 16 residues. Germline V gene sequence: CDR1 MGHRA, CDR2 YSYEKL. V trimming: 1 base; J trimming: 7 bases; junction bases outside the gene matches: 4.

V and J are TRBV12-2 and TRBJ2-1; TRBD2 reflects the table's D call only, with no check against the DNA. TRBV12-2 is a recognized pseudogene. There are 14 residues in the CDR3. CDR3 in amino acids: CARPGSGIRNEQFF. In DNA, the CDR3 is TGTGCAAGGCCCGGGAGCGGGATCCGCAATGAGCAGTTCTTC.

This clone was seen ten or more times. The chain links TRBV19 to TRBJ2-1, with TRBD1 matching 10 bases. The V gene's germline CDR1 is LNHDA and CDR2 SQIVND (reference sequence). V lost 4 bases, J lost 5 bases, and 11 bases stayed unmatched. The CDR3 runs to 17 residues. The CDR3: CASSRGTGTGVHNEQFF. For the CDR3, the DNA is TGTGCCAGTAGTAGAGGGACGGGGACAGGGGTCCACAATGAGCAGTTCTTC.

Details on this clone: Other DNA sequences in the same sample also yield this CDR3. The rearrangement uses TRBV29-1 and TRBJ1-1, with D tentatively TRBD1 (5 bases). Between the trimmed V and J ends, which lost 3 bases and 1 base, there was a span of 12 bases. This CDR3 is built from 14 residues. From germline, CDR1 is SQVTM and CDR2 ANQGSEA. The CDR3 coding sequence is TGCAGCGTTGACCGCGGGACCGGGAACACTGAAGCTTTCTTT. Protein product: CSVDRGTGNTEAFF.

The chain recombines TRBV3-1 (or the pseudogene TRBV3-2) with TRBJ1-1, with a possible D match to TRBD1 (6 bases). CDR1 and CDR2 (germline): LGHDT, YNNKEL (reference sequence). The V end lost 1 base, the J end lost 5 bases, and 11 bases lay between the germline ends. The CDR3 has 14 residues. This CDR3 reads CASSQGGGVTEAFF. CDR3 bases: TGTGCCAGCAGCCAAGGCGGGGGCGTGACTGAAGCTTTCTTT.

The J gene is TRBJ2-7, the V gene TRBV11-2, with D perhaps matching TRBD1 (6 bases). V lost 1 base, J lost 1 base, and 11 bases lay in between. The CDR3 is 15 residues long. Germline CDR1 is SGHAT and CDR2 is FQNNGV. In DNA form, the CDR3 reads TGTGCCAGCAGCTTAGCAGGGGAGATTTCCTACGAGCAGTACTTC. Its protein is CASSLAGEISYEQYF.

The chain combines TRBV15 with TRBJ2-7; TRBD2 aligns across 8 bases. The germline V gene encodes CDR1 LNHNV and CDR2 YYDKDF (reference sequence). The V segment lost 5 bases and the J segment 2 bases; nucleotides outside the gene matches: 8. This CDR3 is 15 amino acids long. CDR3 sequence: CATSLSSGEAYEQYF. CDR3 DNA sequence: TGTGCCACCAGCCTTAGTAGCGGGGAAGCCTACGAGCAGTACTTC.

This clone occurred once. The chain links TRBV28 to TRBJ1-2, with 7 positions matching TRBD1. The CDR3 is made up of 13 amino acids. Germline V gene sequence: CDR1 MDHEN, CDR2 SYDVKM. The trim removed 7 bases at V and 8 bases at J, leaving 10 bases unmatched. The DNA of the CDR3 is TGTGCCAGCAACCCCGAGACAGGGAGAGGCTACACCTTC. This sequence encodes CASNPETGRGYTF.

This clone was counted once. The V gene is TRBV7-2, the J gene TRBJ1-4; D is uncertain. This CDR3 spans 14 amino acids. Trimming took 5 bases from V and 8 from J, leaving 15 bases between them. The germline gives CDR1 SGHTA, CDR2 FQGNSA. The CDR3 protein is CASSQTRSGEKLFF. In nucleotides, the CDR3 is TGTGCCAGCAGCCAAACCCGGAGCGGGGAAAAACTGTTTTTT.

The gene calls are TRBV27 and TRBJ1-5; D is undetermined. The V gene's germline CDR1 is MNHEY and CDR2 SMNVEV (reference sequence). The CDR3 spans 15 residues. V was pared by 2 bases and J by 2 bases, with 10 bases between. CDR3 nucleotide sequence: TGTGCCAGCAGTTTAGAGGGTAGGGGCAATCAGCCCCAGCATTTT. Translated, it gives CASSLEGRGNQPQHF.

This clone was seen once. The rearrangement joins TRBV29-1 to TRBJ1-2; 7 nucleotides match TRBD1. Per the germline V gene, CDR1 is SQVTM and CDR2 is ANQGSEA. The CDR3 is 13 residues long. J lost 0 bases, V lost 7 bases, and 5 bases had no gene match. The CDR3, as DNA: TGCAGCGCCCAGGGACAGACTAACTATGGCTACACCTTC. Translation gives CSAQGQTNYGYTF.

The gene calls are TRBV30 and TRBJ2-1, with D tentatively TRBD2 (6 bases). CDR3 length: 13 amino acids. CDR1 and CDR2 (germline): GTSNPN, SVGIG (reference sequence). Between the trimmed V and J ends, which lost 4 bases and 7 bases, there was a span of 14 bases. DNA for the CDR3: TGTGCCTGGAACCCGGGACTTAGTAATGAGCAGTTCTTC. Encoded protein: CAWNPGLSNEQFF.

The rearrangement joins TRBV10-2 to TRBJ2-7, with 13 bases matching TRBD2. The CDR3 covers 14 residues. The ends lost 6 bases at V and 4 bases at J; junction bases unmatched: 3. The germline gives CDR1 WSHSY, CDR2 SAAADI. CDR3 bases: TGCGCCAGCAGAGGACTAGCGGGGGTTTACGAGCAGTACTTC. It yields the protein CASRGLAGVYEQYF.

CDR3 loop: CASSLGAREQFF. The CDR3 bases are TGTGCCAGCAGCTTAGGTGCCAGGGAGCAGTTCTTC. The rearrangement links TRBV7-9 to TRBJ2-1; no clear D gene. Trimming took 1 base from V and 10 from J, leaving 8 bases between them. This CDR3 contains 12 residues. Germline lookup yields CDR1 SEHNR and CDR2 FQNEAQ (reference sequence).

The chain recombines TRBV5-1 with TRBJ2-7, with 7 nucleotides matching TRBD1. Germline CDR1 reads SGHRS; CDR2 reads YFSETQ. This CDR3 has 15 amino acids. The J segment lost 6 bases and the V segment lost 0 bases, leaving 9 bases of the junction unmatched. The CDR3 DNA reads TGCGCCAGCAGCTTGGCGGGGACAGCCTACTTCGAGCAGTACTTC. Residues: CASSLAGTAYFEQYF.

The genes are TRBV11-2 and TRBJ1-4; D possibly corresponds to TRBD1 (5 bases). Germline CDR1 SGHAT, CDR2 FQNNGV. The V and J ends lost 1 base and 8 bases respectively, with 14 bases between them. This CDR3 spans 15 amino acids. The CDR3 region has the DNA TGTGCCAGCAGCTTAGCTGGACACGGGGGAGAAAAACTGTTTTTT. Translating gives CASSLAGHGGEKLFF. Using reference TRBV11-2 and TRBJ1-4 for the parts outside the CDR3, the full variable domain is EAGVAQSPRYKIIEKRQSVAFWCNPISGHATLYWYQQILGQGPKLLIQFQNNGVVDDSQLPKDRFSAERLKGVDSTLKIQPAKLEDSAVYLCASSLAGHGGEKLFFGSGTQLSVL.

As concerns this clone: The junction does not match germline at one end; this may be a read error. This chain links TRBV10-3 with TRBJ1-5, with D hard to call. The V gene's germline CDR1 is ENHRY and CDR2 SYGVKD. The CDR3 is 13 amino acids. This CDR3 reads CAIGEGGSQPQHF. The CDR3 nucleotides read TGTGCCATCGGTGAGGGAGGTAGTCAGCCCCAGCATTTT.

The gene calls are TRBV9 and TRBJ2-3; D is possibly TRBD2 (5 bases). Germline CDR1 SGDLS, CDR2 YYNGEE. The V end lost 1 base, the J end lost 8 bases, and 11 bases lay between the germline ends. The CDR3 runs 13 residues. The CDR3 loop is CASSVLEGVTQYF. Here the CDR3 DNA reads TGTGCCAGCAGCGTACTAGAGGGCGTTACGCAGTATTTT.

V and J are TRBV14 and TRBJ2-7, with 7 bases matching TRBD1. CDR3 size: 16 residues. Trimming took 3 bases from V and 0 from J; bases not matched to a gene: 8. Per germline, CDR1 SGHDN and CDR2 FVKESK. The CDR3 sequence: CASSQEDRANSYEQYF. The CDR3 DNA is TGTGCCAGCAGCCAGGAAGACAGGGCCAACTCCTACGAGCAGTACTTC.